This is a list of T cell receptor beta chains from one sample in a study of CD8+ T cells in alopecia areata. Sequencing was performed with immunoSEQ multiplex PCR; in TCRdb, only in-frame clones are kept and a portion is missing. The sample holds about 150,000 clones; approximately 60% are singletons and the top ten take about 40%. The sequenced sample was CD8+ T cells sorted from blood. The origin of the receptors is a human donor in good health. Each CDR3 is given with its conserved first and last residue. Each record gives: V gene, J gene, D gene, clone size, CDR3 protein, CDR3 DNA. The D gene is left open where the match is weak. Some rows mark clone size as missing; the rest say once, few, many or name a class of expanded clone.

TRBV11-2	TRBJ2-1	TRBD1	-	CASSLTGAYEQFF	TGTGCCAGCAGCCTTACAGGGGCATATGAGCAGTTCTTC
TRBV4-1	TRBJ2-3	-	few	CASSQDPVGEVSRDTQYF	TGCGCCAGCAGCCAAGATCCCGTCGGGGAGGTTTCGAGAGATACGCAGTATTTT
TRBV6-1	TRBJ2-7	-	few	CASSEKGYEQYF	TGTGCCAGCAGTGAGAAAGGGTACGAGCAGTACTTC
TRBV2	TRBJ1-5	TRBD1	-	CASSLDRGQYSNQPQHF	TGTGCCAGCAGTTTGGACAGGGGCCAATATAGCAATCAGCCCCAGCATTTT
TRBV7-9	TRBJ2-5	-	-	CASSFAWETQYF	TGTGCCAGCAGCTTTGCGTGGGAGACCCAGTACTTC
TRBV28	TRBJ2-5	-	-	CASRQYLSKETQYF	TGTGCCAGCAGGCAGTACTTATCCAAGGAGACCCAGTACTTC
TRBV29-1	TRBJ2-3	TRBD2	-	CSVEGLADGTDTQYF	TGCAGCGTTGAGGGTCTAGCGGACGGCACAGATACGCAGTATTTT
TRBV28	TRBJ2-1	TRBD2	-	CASSLAGGPGNEQFF	TGTGCCAGCAGTCTAGCGGGAGGGCCGGGCAATGAGCAGTTCTTC
TRBV4-2	TRBJ2-1	-	-	CASSQSGYNEQFF	TGTGCCAGCAGCCAATCCGGATACAATGAGCAGTTCTTC
TRBV30	TRBJ2-1	TRBD2	-	CAWSVRLASDEQFF	TGTGCCTGGAGTGTTAGACTAGCGTCGGATGAGCAGTTCTTC
TRBV5-1	TRBJ2-7	-	-	CASSLSIGYF	TGCGCCAGCAGCTTGTCAATTGGGTACTTC
TRBV14	TRBJ1-3	-	few	CASSQDPTVLTRNTIYF	TGTGCCAGCAGCCAAGACCCGACAGTACTTACTCGAAACACCATATATTTT
TRBV5-1	TRBJ1-2	-	-	CASSFWGYGYTF	TGCGCCAGCAGCTTTTGGGGCTATGGCTACACCTTC
TRBV29-1	TRBJ2-2	TRBD2	-	CSVAGTSGSTGELFF	TGCAGCGTCGCCGGGACTAGCGGTTCCACCGGGGAGCTGTTTTTT
TRBV30	TRBJ1-4	-	few	CAWTRDGSTNEKLFF	TGTGCCTGGACCCGGGACGGATCAACTAATGAAAAACTGTTTTTT
TRBV11-2	TRBJ2-3	TRBD2	-	CASSSLAGGWTDTQYF	TGTGCCAGCAGCTCCCTAGCGGGAGGGTGGACAGATACGCAGTATTTT
TRBV6-5	TRBJ1-4	-	-	CASSYSEGNEKLFF	TGTGCCAGCAGTTACTCAGAAGGAAATGAAAAACTGTTTTTT
TRBV5-4	TRBJ2-3	-	-	CASSSTDTQYF	TGTGCCAGCAGCTCTACAGATACGCAGTATTTT
TRBV4-1	TRBJ1-1	-	once	CASSRAGQLELEAFF	TGCGCCAGCAGCCGGGCGGGGCAGCTGGAACTTGAAGCTTTCTTT
TRBV2	TRBJ2-7	-	few	CASPGKDEQYF	TGTGCCAGCCCAGGGAAGGACGAGCAGTACTTC
TRBV6-5	TRBJ2-7	-	-	CASSYSETSMDEQYF	TGTGCCAGCAGTTACTCAGAAACCTCTATGGACGAGCAGTACTTC
TRBV27	TRBJ1-1	-	-	CASSLSGRGAFF	TGTGCCAGCAGTTTATCGGGACGGGGAGCTTTCTTT
TRBV28	TRBJ2-7	TRBD2	-	CASSLPSGTYEQYF	TGTGCCAGCAGTTTACCTAGCGGGACCTACGAGCAGTACTTC
TRBV29-1	TRBJ1-4	-	-	CSVAGGQGKLFF	TGCAGCGTCGCCGGGGGGCAAGGAAAACTGTTTTTT
TRBV4-1	TRBJ2-3	TRBD2	-	CASSQGTELAGVADTQYF	TGCGCCAGCAGCCAAGGTACGGAACTAGCGGGAGTTGCAGATACGCAGTATTTT
TRBV2	TRBJ2-3	-	few	CASSFRRITRGLGDTQYF	TGTGCCAGCAGTTTCCGACGAATTACTCGGGGGCTGGGAGATACGCAGTATTTT
TRBV4-2	TRBJ1-2	-	-	CASSQDTGRDGYTF	TGTGCCAGCAGCCAAGATACAGGAAGAGATGGCTACACCTTC
TRBV2	TRBJ2-3	TRBD2	-	CASSESSGVFTDTQYF	TGTGCCAGCAGTGAGTCTAGCGGGGTCTTCACAGATACGCAGTATTTT
TRBV6-4	TRBJ2-5	TRBD1	-	CASSELGQAKFETQYF	TGTGCCAGCAGTGAATTGGGACAGGCAAAATTTGAGACCCAGTACTTC
TRBV11-2	TRBJ1-1	-	-	CASSPLGPGAPGDTEAFF	TGTGCCAGCAGCCCACTGGGTCCGGGGGCCCCGGGAGACACTGAAGCTTTCTTT
TRBV9	TRBJ2-2	TRBD2	-	CASSETSQNTGELFF	TGTGCCAGCTCGGAGACTAGCCAGAACACCGGGGAGCTGTTTTTT
TRBV4-1	TRBJ1-4	-	-	CASSQGTGGEKLFF	TGCGCCAGCAGCCAAGGAACAGGAGGTGAAAAACTGTTTTTT
TRBV5-1	TRBJ2-7	-	few	CASSLAGPEQYF	TGCGCCAGCAGCTTGGCAGGCCCCGAGCAGTACTTC
TRBV29-1	TRBJ1-1	-	-	CSSGPPGMNTEAFF	TGCAGCTCAGGGCCCCCAGGGATGAACACTGAAGCTTTCTTT
TRBV15	TRBJ1-4	-	few	CATSRVHRDDEKLFF	TGTGCCACCAGCAGAGTCCACAGGGACGACGAAAAACTGTTTTTT
TRBV7-9	TRBJ2-7	TRBD1	-	CASSSSGQGNEQYF	TGTGCCAGCAGCTCTTCAGGACAGGGGAACGAGCAGTACTTC
TRBV4-1	TRBJ1-5	-	-	CASSQHGGGNQPQHF	TGCGCCAGCAGCCAGCATGGAGGCGGCAATCAGCCCCAGCATTTT
TRBV29-1	TRBJ2-1	-	few	CSVPRRYNEQFF	TGCAGCGTCCCCAGACGCTACAATGAGCAGTTCTTC
TRBV28	TRBJ1-1	TRBD1	few	CASRPQGAGTEAFF	TGTGCCAGCAGGCCACAGGGGGCAGGGACTGAAGCTTTCTTT
TRBV5-4	TRBJ2-5	-	-	CASSLLQETQYF	TGTGCCAGCAGCCTACTCCAAGAGACCCAGTACTTC
TRBV2	TRBJ2-2	-	-	CALRRGGTGELFF	TGTGCCCTACGAAGGGGGGGCACCGGGGAGCTGTTTTTT
TRBV5-1	TRBJ2-2	TRBD1	-	CASSLRQGPGELFF	TGCGCCAGCAGCTTGAGACAGGGTCCCGGGGAGCTGTTTTTT
TRBV5-6	TRBJ2-7	-	few	CASTKTGKRNEQYF	TGTGCCAGCACCAAAACAGGGAAGCGGAACGAGCAGTACTTC
TRBV7-9	TRBJ1-2	-	-	CASSLRATF	TGTGCCAGCAGCCTCCGGGCCACCTTC
TRBV7-8	TRBJ1-2	-	-	CASSLSVMTGDGYTF	TGTGCCAGCAGCTTATCGGTTATGACAGGTGACGGCTACACCTTC
TRBV15	TRBJ2-1	-	few	CATSPRAGSYNEQFF	TGTGCCACCAGCCCGAGGGCCGGGTCCTACAATGAGCAGTTCTTC
TRBV2	TRBJ1-2	-	few	CASRGTIYGYTF	TGTGCCAGCAGGGGGACTATATATGGCTACACCTTC
TRBV13	TRBJ1-1	-	-	CASSLGWNTEAFF	TGTGCCAGCAGCTTAGGGTGGAACACTGAAGCTTTCTTT
TRBV29-1	TRBJ2-5	TRBD1	few	CSAVGTVFGETQYF	TGCAGCGCCGTTGGGACAGTATTCGGAGAGACCCAGTACTTC
TRBV5-1	TRBJ2-7	-	-	CASSLGQTSYEQYF	TGCGCCAGCAGCTTGGGCCAGACCTCCTACGAGCAGTACTTC
TRBV29-1	TRBJ2-1	TRBD2	once	CSVEDRNSGRYNEQFF	TGCAGCGTTGAAGATCGGAATAGCGGGAGGTACAATGAGCAGTTCTTC
TRBV29-1	TRBJ2-2	-	few	CSAVGANTNTGELFF	TGCAGCGCCGTGGGAGCGAACACGAACACCGGGGAGCTGTTTTTT
TRBV5-4	TRBJ1-1	TRBD1	-	CASSADTGGTGAFF	TGTGCCAGCAGCGCAGATACAGGGGGAACTGGGGCTTTCTTT